This T cell receptor beta chain came from a study of neurological immune-mediated disorders. A 10-nucleotide random UMI tagged transcripts in template-switch 5'RACE cDNA synthesis. A single record per CDR3 protein comes from TCRdb applying MiXCR to the 5' RACE reads. The sample lists 90,000 to 100,000 distinct CDR3 sequences, 3.5% occurring once. This clonotype was found many times. Its antigen is currently unknown. Findings and limits, study-wide: No CDR3 amino acid sequences recurred among expanded clones across subjects, suggesting private repertoires in all groups.

This sequence was found in a young woman with multiple sclerosis. The sample comprised PBMCs.

The CDR3 nucleotides read TGTGCCAGCAGCCGAGGACTAGCCCTAGCCAAAAACATTCAGTACTTC. Its translation: CASSRGLALAKNIQYF. The V call is TRBV6-5, the J call TRBJ2-4; 8 bases align to TRBD2. This CDR3 is built from 16 residues. Germline V gives CDR1 MNHEY, CDR2 SVGAGI. J gave up 0 bases and V 6 bases, and 7 bases lay outside the gene matches.